The 13 T cell receptor beta chains below come from one sample, sequenced in a study of T cell responses to AZD1222 COVID-19 vaccine. Data came from immunoSEQ multiplex PCR; TCRdb stores just in-frame clones and leaves some out. The table records some 150,000 clones, approximately 90% of them present only once. The specimen was peripheral blood, collected on day 0 of MenACWY control vaccination. The receptors were sampled from an adult in good health.

This clone turned up a few times. This chain uses TRBV28 with TRBJ2-7; weak D call: TRBD2 (7 bases). Per germline, CDR1 MDHEN and CDR2 SYDVKM. V was trimmed by 3 bases and J by 6 bases, leaving 12 bases between them. The CDR3 sequence is 13 residues long. The CDR3 protein is CASSFVGGGEQYF. For the CDR3, the DNA is TGTGCCAGCAGTTTTGTGGGAGGGGGCGAGCAGTACTTC.

This chain uses TRBV5-4 with TRBJ2-1; 16 nucleotides align to TRBD2. The junction had 8 bases not matched to a gene; V was cut back by 4 bases and J by 4 bases. This CDR3 has 18 amino acids. Germline assignment: CDR1 SGHNT and CDR2 YYREEE (reference sequence). The CDR3 spells CASSKGTSGRVGYNEQFF. As DNA, the CDR3 is TGTGCCAGCAGCAAAGGGACTAGCGGGAGGGTGGGATACAATGAGCAGTTCTTC.

DNA for the CDR3: TGTGCCAGCAGCCTCGTTGTGGGGGAGCTGTTTTTT. Protein product: CASSLVVGELFF. The chain is built from TRBV28 and TRBJ2-2; D is unresolved. The V gene's germline CDR1 is MDHEN and CDR2 SYDVKM. The length of the CDR3 is 12 residues. The ends were cut back, 6 bases at V and 8 bases at J, with 10 bases in the middle.

This chain joins TRBV24-1 and TRBJ1-1; 11 nucleotides line up with TRBD1. The germline V gene encodes CDR1 KGHDR and CDR2 SFDVKD. CDR3 length equals 14 residues. The trim removed 5 bases at V and 4 bases at J, leaving 2 bases unmatched. The CDR3 reads CATSGGQGATEAFF. The DNA of the CDR3 is TGTGCCACCAGTGGTGGACAGGGGGCCACTGAAGCTTTCTTT.

The J gene is TRBJ2-2, the V gene TRBV7-2; D gene uncertain. Germline V gene lookup returns CDR1 SGHTA and CDR2 FQGNSA. There are 16 residues in the CDR3. V was pared by 3 bases and J by 2 bases, with 13 bases between. This chain's CDR3 is CASSLTRVQNTGELFF. CDR3 in DNA: TGTGCCAGCAGCTTGACCCGGGTTCAAAACACCGGGGAGCTGTTTTTT.

CDR3 in DNA: TGTGCCAGTAGGGGACAGGGCGGCAATCAGCCCCAGCATTTT. Its protein is CASRGQGGNQPQHF. This chain links TRBV19 with TRBJ1-5, with 9 bases aligning to TRBD1. Per the germline V gene, CDR1 is LNHDA and CDR2 is SQIVND (reference sequence). V shed 6 bases and J 2 bases; nucleotides not matched to a gene: 2. The CDR3 totals 14 residues.

V and J are TRBV4-3 and TRBJ1-2, with no clear D. V lost 5 bases, J lost 4 bases, and 14 bases lay in between. Per germline, CDR1 LGHNA and CDR2 YSLEER. This CDR3 has 14 residues. The CDR3 protein is CASSSTRFGYGYTF. For the CDR3, the DNA is TGCGCCAGCAGCTCTACCCGGTTCGGCTATGGCTACACCTTC.

The rearrangement uses TRBV27 and TRBJ2-7, with D tentatively TRBD2 (5 bases). Looked up from germline, CDR1 is MNHEY and CDR2 is SMNVEV (reference sequence). The V end was cut by 5 bases, the J end by 0 bases, with 8 bases between. This CDR3 has 13 residues. CDR3 in amino acids: CASSGLSSYEQYF. The CDR3 coding sequence is TGTGCCAGCAGTGGACTCAGCTCCTACGAGCAGTACTTC.

This chain joins TRBV6-5 and TRBJ1-2; 11 nucleotides match TRBD1. Unmatched junction bases numbered 5, after V lost 5 bases and J lost 3 bases. Germline loops: CDR1 MNHEY, CDR2 SVGAGI. The length of the CDR3 is 15 residues. CDR3 bases: TGTGCCAGCAGTCCGCGGACAGGGGGCGACTATGGCTACACCTTC. Amino acid sequence: CASSPRTGGDYGYTF.

The chain recombines TRBV15 with TRBJ1-1; unclear D gene. The ends were cut back, 1 base at V and 6 bases at J, with 15 bases in the middle. In germline, CDR1 is LNHNV, CDR2 YYDKDF (reference sequence). The CDR3 extends over 15 amino acids. The CDR3 is CATSRGGSPGAEAFF. CDR3 nucleotides: TGTGCCACCAGCAGAGGAGGGTCCCCTGGGGCTGAAGCTTTCTTT.

The chain carries TRBV6-4 and TRBJ1-6; D perhaps matches TRBD1 (5 bases). The CDR3 totals 13 residues. Germline values: CDR1 MRHNA, CDR2 SNTAGT. The V end was cut by 7 bases, the J end by 10 bases, with 14 bases between. Here the CDR3 reads CASNEGWGSPLHF. In DNA, the CDR3 is TGTGCCAGCAACGAGGGTTGGGGCTCACCCCTCCACTTT.

The chain has TRBV6-5 and TRBJ1-2; TRBD1 is a possible D gene (5 bases). Trimming pared 6 bases from V and 7 bases from J, leaving 9 bases between. This CDR3 region has 11 residues. Germline V lookup: CDR1 MNHEY, CDR2 SVGAGI. CDR3 loop: CASRGVGGYTF. CDR3 DNA: TGTGCCAGCAGGGGGGTCGGTGGCTACACCTTC.

This clone was counted once. This sequence joins TRBV5-1 and TRBJ1-3; 7 nucleotides agree with TRBD1. The trim removed 4 bases at V and 4 bases at J, leaving 8 bases unmatched. From germline, CDR1 is SGHRS and CDR2 YFSETQ. This CDR3 has 15 residues. The CDR3 protein is CASSTQGQSGNTIYF. The CDR3 DNA follows: TGCGCCAGCAGCACACAGGGGCAGTCCGGAAACACCATATATTTT.